The TCR beta chain under discussion was sequenced for a study of neurological immune-mediated disorders. Study context: The multiple sclerosis group of some 35 included 31 relapsing-remitting and 3 secondary progressive patients.

This clonotype showed up just a few times. What it recognizes is unknown. Germline is not matched at one junction end, which may reflect a read error. Study-level points and caveats: Among 34 multiple sclerosis patients, 18 had repertoires that phylogenetic grouping placed in one related-CDR3 cluster, a possible signature. Falling below healthy controls, multiple sclerosis showed the least TCR clonal expansion, while HTLV-1-associated myelopathy showed the most.

In germline, CDR1 is SGHRS, CDR2 YFSETQ. The CDR3 extends over 14 amino acids. Each TCR transcript was tagged with a 10-nucleotide random UMI during 5'RACE. TCRdb re-derived calls from the 5' RACE reads in MiXCR, one entry per CDR3 protein. The table records tens of thousands of distinct CDR3 sequences, 3.5% to 4% of them present only once. This clonotype was sampled from a man between 25 and 39 years old with multiple sclerosis. The chain links TRBV5-1 to TRBJ1-5, with TRBD1 matching 8 bases. The specimen was PBMCs. CDR3 DNA sequence: TGCGCCAGCAGCCCCGGACAGGGAGCTCAGCCCCAGAATTTT. It is translated as CASSPGQGAQPQNF.